This is a list of T cell receptor beta chains from one sample in a study of cytomegalovirus exposure and HLA in healthy donors. Some clones are missing from TCRdb's copy, which holds only in-frame ones; the method was immunoSEQ multiplex PCR. This sample's clone table lists 150,000 or so clones. The sequencing input was PBMCs. These receptors came from a man aged 25 to 40 in good health and CMV-seronegative. The CDR3 runs from the conserved cysteine through the conserved F or W. A D gene is named only where the DNA matches it firmly.

j_call: TRBJ2-1
v_call: TRBV27
d_call: TRBD2
cdr3_aa: CASSLSSGLAGYYNEQFF
cdr3_nt: TGTGCCAGCAGTTTATCCTCGGGACTAGCGGGATACTACAATGAGCAGTTCTTC

j_call: TRBJ1-2
v_call: TRBV5-1
d_call: TRBD1
cdr3_aa: CASSTGQDRYTF
cdr3_nt: TGCGCCAGCAGCACGGGACAGGATCGCTACACCTTC

j_call: TRBJ2-7
v_call: TRBV29-1
d_call: TRBD2
cdr3_aa: CSVVLAGASYEQYF
cdr3_nt: TGCAGCGTTGTGCTAGCGGGCGCATCCTACGAGCAGTACTTC

j_call: TRBJ2-1
v_call: TRBV19
d_call: NA
cdr3_aa: CASSRDGILRFF
cdr3_nt: TGTGCCAGTAGTCGAGACGGGATTTTAAGGTTCTTC

j_call: TRBJ1-2
v_call: TRBV5-8
d_call: NA
cdr3_aa: CASSQAGGLWGYTF
cdr3_nt: TGTGCCAGCAGCCAGGCGGGAGGGCTCTGGGGCTACACCTTC

j_call: TRBJ2-5
v_call: TRBV11-2
d_call: TRBD2
cdr3_aa: CASSPTPGGEETQYF
cdr3_nt: TGTGCCAGCAGCCCGACCCCGGGGGGTGAGGAGACCCAGTACTTC

j_call: TRBJ2-1
v_call: TRBV6-1
d_call: TRBD2
cdr3_aa: CASTPRGDYNEQFF
cdr3_nt: TGTGCCAGCACCCCACGGGGGGATTACAATGAGCAGTTCTTC

j_call: TRBJ2-5
v_call: TRBV6-5
d_call: NA
cdr3_aa: CASRDAGWGTQYF
cdr3_nt: TGTGCCAGCAGGGACGCGGGTTGGGGGACCCAGTACTTC

j_call: TRBJ1-5
v_call: TRBV10-3
d_call: NA
cdr3_aa: CAISERFDSNQPQHF
cdr3_nt: TGTGCCATCAGTGAACGGTTCGATAGCAATCAGCCCCAGCATTTT

j_call: TRBJ2-6
v_call: TRBV7-8
d_call: NA
cdr3_aa: CASSLVFYSGANVLTF
cdr3_nt: TGTGCCAGCAGCTTAGTGTTTTACTCTGGGGCCAACGTCCTGACTTTC

j_call: TRBJ2-1
v_call: TRBV2
d_call: TRBD2
cdr3_aa: CASGGLASNYNEQFF
cdr3_nt: TGTGCCAGCGGCGGACTAGCCTCGAATTACAATGAGCAGTTCTTC

j_call: TRBJ1-1
v_call: TRBV19
d_call: TRBD1
cdr3_aa: CASSIPRTGLNTEAFF
cdr3_nt: TGTGCCAGTAGTATTCCTCGGACAGGGCTGAACACTGAAGCTTTCTTT

j_call: TRBJ1-1
v_call: TRBV7-6
d_call: NA
cdr3_aa: CASSLASWGDTEAFF
cdr3_nt: TGTGCCAGCAGCTTAGCATCGTGGGGGGACACTGAAGCTTTCTTT

j_call: TRBJ2-7
v_call: TRBV7-9
d_call: NA
cdr3_aa: CASSPRLRKEPEQYF
cdr3_nt: TGTGCCAGCAGCCCAAGACTCAGAAAGGAGCCCGAGCAGTACTTC

j_call: TRBJ2-5
v_call: TRBV5-1
d_call: NA
cdr3_aa: CASFGSGAKFSETQYF
cdr3_nt: TGCGCCAGCTTTGGGTCGGGAGCAAAGTTTTCGGAGACCCAGTACTTC

j_call: TRBJ2-7
v_call: TRBV6-5
d_call: TRBD2
cdr3_aa: CASRGTISSYEQYF
cdr3_nt: TGTGCCAGCAGGGGGACTATTAGCTCCTACGAGCAGTACTTC